This T cell receptor (beta chain) was found in a study of T cell repertoires in aging, cancer and after chemotherapy. As for the study in general: Donor ages fell into six groups from 30 or younger up to 70 or older. The full dataset contained roughly 8.8 million TCR reads. General study findings and limits: In each cancer cohort, median generation probability increased across chemotherapy, suggesting thymic output rebounded. Untreated cancer patients had significantly lower blood TCR diversity than age-matched healthy donors.

Trimming took 0 bases from V and 0 from J, leaving 9 bases between them. CDR1 is DFQATT, CDR2 SNEGSKA, per germline (reference sequence). The CDR3 spans 15 residues. Multiplex touch-down PCR with TRB-A/B primers amplified rearranged V-D-J TRB sequences. TCRdb re-analysed the multiplex PCR reads in MiXCR, keeping a single row per CDR3 protein. The sample lists 8,700 or so distinct CDR3 sequences; roughly 24% were seen once. With respect to this clonotype: Its target is unknown.

TCR beta rearrangements were amplified from peripheral blood genomic DNA. Sequencing was done on a sample of blood. This clonotype was sampled from a human donor in good health. This sequence joins TRBV20-1 and TRBJ2-1; weak D call: TRBD2 (6 bases). CDR3 nucleotide sequence: TGCAGTGCTAGAGATTTAGCGGCCTCCTACAATGAGCAGTTCTTC. Protein sequence: CSARDLAASYNEQFF.